The source of this T cell receptor (beta chain) is a study of breast tumors, draining lymph nodes, adjacent tissues. This CDR3 has 15 residues. Germline CDR1 and CDR2: MNHEY and SMNVEV (reference sequence). V shed 5 bases and J 1 base; nucleotides not matched to a gene: 3. This clonotype was detected a few times. Axillary draining lymph nodes of breast cancer patients supplied the node samples. TCRdb recomputed calls from the multiplex PCR reads with MiXCR, one row per CDR3 protein. The data contain some 200,000 distinct CDR3 sequences, 31% of them singletons. The chain carries TRBV27 and TRBJ2-7; 12 bases match TRBD2. This clonotype was sampled from a female donor with breast cancer. Some clones in this sample may be carry-over from other donors' samples. Sequencing was carried out using axillary lymph node tissue. The CDR3: CASSKGLAGSYEQYF. The DNA for the CDR3 is TGTGCCAGCAGTAAAGGACTAGCGGGATCCTACGAGCAGTACTTC.